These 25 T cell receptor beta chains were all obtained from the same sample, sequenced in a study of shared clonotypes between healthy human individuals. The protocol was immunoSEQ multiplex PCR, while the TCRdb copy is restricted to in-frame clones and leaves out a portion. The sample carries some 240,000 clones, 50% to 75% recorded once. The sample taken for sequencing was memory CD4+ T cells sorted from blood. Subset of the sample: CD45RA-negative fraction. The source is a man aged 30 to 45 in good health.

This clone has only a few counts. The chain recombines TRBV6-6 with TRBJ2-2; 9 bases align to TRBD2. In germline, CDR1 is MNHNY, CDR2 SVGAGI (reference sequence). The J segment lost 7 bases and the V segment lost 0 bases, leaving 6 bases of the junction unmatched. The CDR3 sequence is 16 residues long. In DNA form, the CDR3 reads TGTGCCAGCAGTTACTCGCGGGAGGGCCCTGACGGGGAGCTGTTTTTT. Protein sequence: CASSYSREGPDGELFF.

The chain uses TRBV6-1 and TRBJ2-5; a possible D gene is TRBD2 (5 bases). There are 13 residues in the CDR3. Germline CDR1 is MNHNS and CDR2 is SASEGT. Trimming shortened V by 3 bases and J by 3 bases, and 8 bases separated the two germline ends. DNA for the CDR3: TGTGCCAGCAGTGACCCGGGGAAAGAGACCCAGTACTTC. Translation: CASSDPGKETQYF.

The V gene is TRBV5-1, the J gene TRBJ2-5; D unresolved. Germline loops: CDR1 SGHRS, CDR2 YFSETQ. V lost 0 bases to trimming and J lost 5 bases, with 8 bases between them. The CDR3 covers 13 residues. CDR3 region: CASSLVLKETQYF. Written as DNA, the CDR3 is TGCGCCAGCAGCTTGGTCCTAAAGGAGACCCAGTACTTC. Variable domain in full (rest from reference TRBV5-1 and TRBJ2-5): KAGVTQTPRYLIKTRGQQVTLSCSPISGHRSVSWYQQTPGQGLQFLFEYFSETQRNKGNFPGRFSGRQFSNSRSEMNVSTLELGDSALYLCASSLVLKETQYFGPGTRLLVL.

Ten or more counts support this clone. The CDR3: CASSETGYQPQHF. The CDR3 nucleotides are TGTGCCAGCAGCGAGACAGGGTATCAGCCCCAGCATTTT. The rearrangement links TRBV6-1 to TRBJ1-5; 7 nucleotides match TRBD1. This CDR3 region has 13 residues. Germline V CDR1 and CDR2: MNHNS, SASEGT. The V segment lost 6 bases and the J segment 5 bases; nucleotides outside the gene matches: 4.

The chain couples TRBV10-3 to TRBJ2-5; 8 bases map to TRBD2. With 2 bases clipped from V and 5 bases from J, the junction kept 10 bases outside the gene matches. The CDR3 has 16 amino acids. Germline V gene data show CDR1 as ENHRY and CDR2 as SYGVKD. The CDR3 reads CAISEGVSGSWETQYF. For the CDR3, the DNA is TGTGCCATCAGTGAGGGGGTAAGCGGGAGCTGGGAGACCCAGTACTTC.

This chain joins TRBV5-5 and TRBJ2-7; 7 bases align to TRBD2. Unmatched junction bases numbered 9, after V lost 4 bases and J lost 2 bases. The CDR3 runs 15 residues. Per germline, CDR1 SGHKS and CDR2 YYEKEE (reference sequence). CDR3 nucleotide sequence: TGTGCCAGCAGCATTATAGCGGGCCTCCCCTACGAGCAGTACTTC. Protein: CASSIIAGLPYEQYF.

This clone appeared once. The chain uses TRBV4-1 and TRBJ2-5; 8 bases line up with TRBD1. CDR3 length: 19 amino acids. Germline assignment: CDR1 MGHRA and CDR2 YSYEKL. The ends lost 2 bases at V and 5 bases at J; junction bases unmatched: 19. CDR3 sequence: CASSQPWGASGGSVETQYF. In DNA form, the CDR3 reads TGCGCCAGCAGCCAACCCTGGGGGGCCTCAGGGGGCTCGGTTGAGACCCAGTACTTC.

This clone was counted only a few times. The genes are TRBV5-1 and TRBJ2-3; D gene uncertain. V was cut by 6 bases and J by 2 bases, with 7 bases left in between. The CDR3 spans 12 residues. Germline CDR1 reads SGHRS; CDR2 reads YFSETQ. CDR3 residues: CASMPDTDTQYF. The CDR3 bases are TGCGCCAGCATGCCAGACACAGATACGCAGTATTTT.

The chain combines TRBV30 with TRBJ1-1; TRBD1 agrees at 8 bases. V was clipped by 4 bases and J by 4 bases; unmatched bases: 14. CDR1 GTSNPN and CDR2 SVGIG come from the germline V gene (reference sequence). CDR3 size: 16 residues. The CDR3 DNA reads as TGTGCCTGGAACGAAATACAGACAGGGGATCTCACTGAAGCTTTCTTT. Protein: CAWNEIQTGDLTEAFF.

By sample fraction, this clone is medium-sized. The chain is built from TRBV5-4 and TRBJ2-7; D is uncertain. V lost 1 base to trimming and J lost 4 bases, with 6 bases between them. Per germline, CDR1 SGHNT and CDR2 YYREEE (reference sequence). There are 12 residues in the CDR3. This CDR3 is CASSLSGYEQYF. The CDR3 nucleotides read TGTGCCAGCAGCTTGAGTGGGTACGAGCAGTACTTC.

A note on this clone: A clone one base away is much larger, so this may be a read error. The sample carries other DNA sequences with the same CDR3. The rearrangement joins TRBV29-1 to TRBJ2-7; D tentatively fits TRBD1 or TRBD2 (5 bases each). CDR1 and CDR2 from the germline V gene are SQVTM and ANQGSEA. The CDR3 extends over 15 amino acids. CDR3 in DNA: TGCAGCGTTGAAGTCCCGGGACGGTTCTCCTACGAGCAGTACTTT. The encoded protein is CSVEVPGRFSYEQYF.

In nucleotides, the CDR3 is TGTGCCAGCAGCTTAGGTTTTAGGGACAGGGGGGCCCAGAACACTGAAGCTTTCTTT. It codes for CASSLGFRDRGAQNTEAFF. This rearrangement joins TRBV7-9 to TRBJ1-1, with 11 bases matching TRBD1. V dropped 1 base and J dropped 1; count of bases not matched to a gene: 11. Germline CDR1 is SEHNR and CDR2 is FQNEAQ (reference sequence). This CDR3 has 19 residues.

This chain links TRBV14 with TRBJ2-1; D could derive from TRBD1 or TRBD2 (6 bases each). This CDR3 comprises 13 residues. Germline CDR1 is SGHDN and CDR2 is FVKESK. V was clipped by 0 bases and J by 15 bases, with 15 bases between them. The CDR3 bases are TGTGCCAGCAGCCAAGATCTTATAAGGGGGGCGTTCTTC. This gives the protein CASSQDLIRGAFF.

The CDR3 nucleotides read TGTGCCAGCAGCGGGAGTATCACCTACGAGCAGTACTTC. This sequence encodes CASSGSITYEQYF. J is TRBJ2-7 and V is TRBV27, with a possible D match to TRBD2 (6 bases). CDR1 is MNHEY, CDR2 SMNVEV, per germline (reference sequence). V was clipped by 6 bases and J by 2 bases, with 11 bases between them. The CDR3 is 13 residues long.

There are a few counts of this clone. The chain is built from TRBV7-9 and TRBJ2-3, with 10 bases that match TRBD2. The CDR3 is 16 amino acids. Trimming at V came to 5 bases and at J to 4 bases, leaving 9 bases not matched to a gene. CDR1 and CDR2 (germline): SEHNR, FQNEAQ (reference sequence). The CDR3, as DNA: TGTGCCAGCAGCCGAAAGCTAGCGGGAGAGCCAGATACGCAGTATTTT. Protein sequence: CASSRKLAGEPDTQYF.

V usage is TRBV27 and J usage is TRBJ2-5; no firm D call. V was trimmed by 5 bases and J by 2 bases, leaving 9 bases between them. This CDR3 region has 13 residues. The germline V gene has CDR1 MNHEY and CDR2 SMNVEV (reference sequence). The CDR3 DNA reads TGTGCCAGCAGTCGGAACAGTCAAGAGACCCAGTACTTC. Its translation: CASSRNSQETQYF.

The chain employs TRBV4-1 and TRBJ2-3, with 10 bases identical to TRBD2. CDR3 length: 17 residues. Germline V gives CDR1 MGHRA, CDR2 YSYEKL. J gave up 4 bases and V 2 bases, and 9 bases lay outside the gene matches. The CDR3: CASSQLLAGDVADTQYF. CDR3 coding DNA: TGCGCCAGCAGCCAATTGCTAGCGGGAGACGTCGCAGATACGCAGTATTTT.

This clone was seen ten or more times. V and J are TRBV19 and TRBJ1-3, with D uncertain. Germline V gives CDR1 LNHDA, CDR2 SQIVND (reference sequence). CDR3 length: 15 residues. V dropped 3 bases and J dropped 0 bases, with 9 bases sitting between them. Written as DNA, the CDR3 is TGTGCCAGTAGTATCAGTGCCCTCTCTGGAAACACCATATATTTT. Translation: CASSISALSGNTIYF. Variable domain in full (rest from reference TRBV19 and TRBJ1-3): DGGITQSPKYLFRKEGQNVTLSCEQNLNHDAMYWYRQDPGQGLRLIYYSQIVNDFQKGDIAEGYSVSREKKESFPLTVTSAQKNPTAFYLCASSISALSGNTIYFGEGSWLTVV.

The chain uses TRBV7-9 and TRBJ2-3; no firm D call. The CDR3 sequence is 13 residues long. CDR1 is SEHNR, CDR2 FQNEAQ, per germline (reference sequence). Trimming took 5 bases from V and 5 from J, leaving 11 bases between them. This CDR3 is CASSRPAVDTQYF. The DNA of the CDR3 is TGTGCCAGCAGCCGACCGGCGGTAGATACGCAGTATTTT.

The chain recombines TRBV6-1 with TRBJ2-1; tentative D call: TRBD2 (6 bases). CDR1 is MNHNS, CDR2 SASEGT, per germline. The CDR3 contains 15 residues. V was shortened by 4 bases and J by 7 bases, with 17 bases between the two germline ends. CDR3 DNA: TGTGCCAGCAGTGCCCCCGCGGCGGGAACGAATGAGCAGTTCTTC. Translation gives CASSAPAAGTNEQFF.

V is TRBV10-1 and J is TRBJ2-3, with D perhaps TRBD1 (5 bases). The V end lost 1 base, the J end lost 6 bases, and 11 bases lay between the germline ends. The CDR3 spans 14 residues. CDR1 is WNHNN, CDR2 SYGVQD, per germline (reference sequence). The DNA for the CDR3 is TGCGCCAGCAGTGAGTTAGCTGGGGCGGATACGCAGTATTTT. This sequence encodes CASSELAGADTQYF.

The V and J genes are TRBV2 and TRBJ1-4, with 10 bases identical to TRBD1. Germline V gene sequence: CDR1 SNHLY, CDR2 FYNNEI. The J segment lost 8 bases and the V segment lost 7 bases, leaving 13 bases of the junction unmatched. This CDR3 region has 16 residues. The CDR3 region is CASIISPGTGDEKLFF. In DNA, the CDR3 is TGTGCCAGCATCATTTCTCCCGGGACAGGGGACGAAAAACTGTTTTTT.

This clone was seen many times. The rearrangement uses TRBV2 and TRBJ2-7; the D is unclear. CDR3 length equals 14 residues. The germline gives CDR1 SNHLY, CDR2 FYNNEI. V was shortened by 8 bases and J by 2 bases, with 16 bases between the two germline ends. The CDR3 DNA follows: TGTGCCAGCGCTAAATCAACCTTAACCTACGAGCAGTACTTC. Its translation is CASAKSTLTYEQYF.

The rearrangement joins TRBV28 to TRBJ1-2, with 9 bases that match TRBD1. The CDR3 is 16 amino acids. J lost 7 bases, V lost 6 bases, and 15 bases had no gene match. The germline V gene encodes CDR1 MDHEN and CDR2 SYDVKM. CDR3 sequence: CASSVISGTGLFGYTF. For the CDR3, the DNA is TGTGCCAGCAGCGTCATATCCGGGACAGGGTTGTTTGGCTACACCTTC.

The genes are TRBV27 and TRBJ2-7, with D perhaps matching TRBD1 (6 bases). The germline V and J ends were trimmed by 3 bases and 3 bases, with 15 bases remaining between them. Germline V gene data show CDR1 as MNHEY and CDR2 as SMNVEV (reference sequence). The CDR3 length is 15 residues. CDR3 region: CASSFYTGNIYEQYF. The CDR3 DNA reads TGTGCCAGCAGTTTTTACACAGGGAACATCTACGAGCAGTACTTC.